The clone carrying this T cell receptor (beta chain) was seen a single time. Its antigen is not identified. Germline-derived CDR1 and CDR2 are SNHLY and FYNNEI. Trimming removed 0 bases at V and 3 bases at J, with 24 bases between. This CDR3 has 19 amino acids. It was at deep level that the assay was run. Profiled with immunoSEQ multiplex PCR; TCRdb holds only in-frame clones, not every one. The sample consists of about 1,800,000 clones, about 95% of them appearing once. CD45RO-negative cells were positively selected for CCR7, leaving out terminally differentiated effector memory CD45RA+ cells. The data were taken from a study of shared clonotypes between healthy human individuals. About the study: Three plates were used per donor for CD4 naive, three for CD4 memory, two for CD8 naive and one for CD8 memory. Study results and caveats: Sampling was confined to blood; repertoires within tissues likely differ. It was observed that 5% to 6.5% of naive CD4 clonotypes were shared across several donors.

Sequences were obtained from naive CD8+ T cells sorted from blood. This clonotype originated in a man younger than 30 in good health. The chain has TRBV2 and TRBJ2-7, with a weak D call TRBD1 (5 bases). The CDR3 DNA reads TGTGCCAGCAGTGAAGCCCCAGGGTTGCCAGCCCTTGGCGGCTACGAGCAGTACTTC. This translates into CASSEAPGLPALGGYEQYF. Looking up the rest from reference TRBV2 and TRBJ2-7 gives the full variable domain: EPEVTQTPSHQVTQMGQEVILRCVPISNHLYFYWYRQILGQKVEFLVSFYNNEISEKSEIFDDQFSVERPDGSNFTLKIRSTKLEDSAMYFCASSEAPGLPALGGYEQYFGPGTRLTVT.